Below, 22 T cell receptor beta chains from the same sample are listed, as sequenced in a study of blood T cell repertoires in COVID-19 (dated by TCRdb to the early 2020s). Library preparation was by the immunoSEQ multiplex PCR assay. TCRdb took this table from immuneACCESS and kept in-frame rearrangements with V and J called. Such tables lack part of the clones; where checked against another copy, unresolved V genes explain under half of the gap, and the rest is unexplained. For this sample there are some 400,000 clones; 80% to 95% appear just once. Together, the top ten hold around 0.86% of the sample. Input material: PBMCs or T cells enriched from blood (not recorded which). Every receptor here comes from a woman between 40 and 55 years old who had been exposed to COVID-19.

The genes are TRBV30 and TRBJ2-5; 8 nucleotides match TRBD2. Germline V lookup: CDR1 GTSNPN, CDR2 SVGIG (reference sequence). The CDR3 totals 15 residues. With V trimmed by 1 base and J by 5 bases, 9 bases remained unmatched. The CDR3 region has the DNA TGTGCCTGGAGTGCTCTGACGGGGGGGCCGGAGACCCAGTACTTC. Amino acid sequence: CAWSALTGGPETQYF.

The CDR3 sequence is CASSRTADQPQHF. CDR3 bases: TGTGCCAGCAGTCGGACAGCAGATCAGCCCCAGCATTTT. The chain links TRBV6-4 to TRBJ1-5; perhaps TRBD1 as D (6 bases). The germline V gene has CDR1 MRHNA and CDR2 SNTAGT. The germline V and J ends were trimmed by 5 bases and 5 bases, with 10 bases remaining between them. The CDR3 sequence is 13 residues long.

The V call is TRBV11-3, the J call TRBJ2-2, with TRBD2 identical over 8 bases. Germline V lookup: CDR1 SGHNT, CDR2 YENEEA. V lost 6 bases, J lost 1 base, and 1 base stayed unmatched. This CDR3 has 14 amino acids. In nucleotides, the CDR3 is TGTGCCAGCAGGAGCGGGAGGAACACCGGGGAGCTGTTTTTT. Amino acid sequence: CASRSGRNTGELFF.

V gene TRBV7-9 combines with J gene TRBJ1-2; D call uncertain. Trimming removed 2 bases from V and 0 bases from J, with 10 bases in between. This CDR3 spans 15 amino acids. Germline V CDR1 and CDR2: SEHNR, FQNEAQ (reference sequence). This CDR3 is CASSLMGRANYGYTF. The CDR3 DNA reads as TGTGCCAGCAGCTTAATGGGGAGGGCTAACTATGGCTACACCTTC.

This clone was found a few times. The V and J genes are TRBV4-2 and TRBJ1-6; D possibly corresponds to TRBD1 (5 bases). Germline loops: CDR1 LGHNA, CDR2 YNFKEQ. The V and J ends lost 0 bases and 10 bases respectively, with 19 bases between them. This CDR3 comprises 17 residues. The CDR3 protein is CASSQDLGGGGRSPLHF. The CDR3 region has the DNA TGTGCCAGCAGCCAAGATCTGGGGGGTGGAGGGCGCTCACCCCTCCACTTT.

The chain joins TRBV7-3 to TRBJ2-7, with TRBD2 as a possible D gene (6 bases). Trimming took off 2 bases at V and 5 bases at J, with 19 bases between the two ends. This CDR3 spans 16 amino acids. Germline V gene data show CDR1 as SGHTA and CDR2 as FQGTGA. The CDR3 sequence is CASSLGSGQGENEQYF. The CDR3 nucleotides read TGTGCCAGCAGCTTAGGGAGCGGGCAGGGTGAGAACGAGCAGTACTTC.

The chain employs TRBV7-2 and TRBJ1-5; no clear D. This CDR3 has 15 amino acids. Deletions cut 2 bases from V and 4 bases from J, with 12 bases between. Germline assignment: CDR1 SGHTA and CDR2 FQGNSA. Written as DNA, the CDR3 is TGTGCCAGCAGCTTAATGGAGTTTGGTAATCAGCCCCAGCATTTT. Encoded protein: CASSLMEFGNQPQHF.

This clone was seen once. The chain employs TRBV10-1 and TRBJ2-7, with 10 bases aligning to TRBD2. Trimming at V came to 2 bases and at J to 7 bases, leaving 5 bases not matched to a gene. CDR1 and CDR2 (germline): WNHNN, SYGVQD (reference sequence). The CDR3 is made up of 14 amino acids. CDR3 bases: TGCGCCAGCAGTGAGCCCGGGACTAGCGATGAGCAGTACTTC. Protein: CASSEPGTSDEQYF.

The chain recombines TRBV19 with TRBJ1-3, with 7 nucleotides matching TRBD1. The CDR3 runs 18 residues. From germline, CDR1 is LNHDA and CDR2 SQIVND (reference sequence). V was clipped by 4 bases and J by 3 bases; unmatched bases: 15. The CDR3 DNA reads TGTGCCAGTAGTAGCATGGAGGGGGCAGTTTTCGGTGGAAACACCATATATTTT. Protein: CASSSMEGAVFGGNTIYF.

This clone was seen just once. V is TRBV11-2 and J is TRBJ2-7, with D possibly matching TRBD2 (5 bases). In germline, CDR1 is SGHAT, CDR2 FQNNGV. V lost 0 bases and J lost 4, with 7 bases in between. CDR3 size: 13 residues. Written as DNA, the CDR3 is TGTGCCAGCAGCTTAGAACGGGATTACGAGCAGTACTTC. This gives the protein CASSLERDYEQYF.

The sample holds a few counts of this clone. One end of the junction varies from germline; a read error may be responsible. The gene calls are TRBV12-3 or TRBV12-4 and TRBJ1-2; 9 bases line up with TRBD1. CDR3 length equals 12 residues. The CDR3 loop reads CASSPSGTGRDF. The CDR3 DNA follows: TGTGCCAGCAGTCCATCCGGGACAGGGCGGGACTTC.

This chain links TRBV5-6 with TRBJ1-6; D is uncertain. Germline loops: CDR1 SGHDT, CDR2 YYEEEE. The CDR3 extends over 15 amino acids. The germline V and J ends were trimmed by 5 bases and 7 bases, with 16 bases remaining between them. CDR3 bases: TGTGCCAGCAGTTTTTCCGGGAGGTGGAATTCACCCCTCCACTTT. Translating it yields CASSFSGRWNSPLHF.

The rearrangement joins TRBV5-5 to TRBJ1-1; 8 nucleotides line up with TRBD1. From germline, CDR1 is SGHKS and CDR2 YYEKEE (reference sequence). The J segment lost 12 bases and the V segment lost 0 bases, leaving 13 bases of the junction unmatched. The CDR3 loop spans 15 amino acids. The CDR3 DNA follows: TGTGCCAGCAGCTTGGGGGGAAGACAGGGGACGGGTACTTTCTTT. It yields the protein CASSLGGRQGTGTFF.

This chain joins TRBV19 and TRBJ2-1, with D uncertain. V was pared by 2 bases and J by 1 base, with 15 bases between. The CDR3 has 17 amino acids. CDR1 and CDR2 (germline): LNHDA, SQIVND (reference sequence). The CDR3 loop reads CASSIIHLPGSYNEQFF. The DNA of the CDR3 is TGTGCCAGTAGTATAATCCACCTGCCAGGATCCTACAATGAGCAGTTCTTC.

The chain combines TRBV7-9 with TRBJ2-5; the D is unclear. This CDR3 comprises 13 residues. Trimming left V 5 bases short and J 5 bases short, with 12 bases between. Germline V gene sequence: CDR1 SEHNR, CDR2 FQNEAQ (reference sequence). The CDR3 DNA reads as TGTGCCAGCAGCCCCTTCCTCGGTGAGACCCAGTACTTC. It translates to CASSPFLGETQYF.

V usage is TRBV5-4 and J usage is TRBJ1-2, with unresolved D. Per germline, CDR1 SGHNT and CDR2 YYREEE (reference sequence). V dropped 4 bases and J dropped 2 bases, with 12 bases sitting between them. The CDR3 has 14 amino acids. The CDR3 DNA reads as TGTGCCAGCAGCCCCCTTGAGGTCAACTATGGCTACACCTTC. Translation gives CASSPLEVNYGYTF. Using reference TRBV5-4 and TRBJ1-2 for the parts outside the CDR3, the full variable domain is ETGVTQSPTHLIKTRGQQVTLRCSSQSGHNTVSWYQQALGQGPQFIFQYYREEENGRGNFPPRFSGLQFPNYSSELNVNALELDDSALYLCASSPLEVNYGYTFGSGTRLTVV.

This chain uses TRBV7-2 with TRBJ2-7; maybe TRBD2 (6 bases). The CDR3 totals 19 residues. In germline, CDR1 is SGHTA, CDR2 FQGNSA. Trimming removed 2 bases from V and 3 bases from J, with 26 bases in between. CDR3 nucleotide sequence: TGTGCCAGCAGCTTATTGGCTGGTGGGCGGGGTAGATCAGACTACGAGCAGTACTTC. Residues: CASSLLAGGRGRSDYEQYF.

The V call is TRBV3-1 (or the pseudogene TRBV3-2), the J call TRBJ2-5; 7 bases are shared with TRBD1. V shed 4 bases, J shed 2 bases, and the junction held 7 bases outside the gene matches. The CDR3 contains 15 residues. Germline CDR1 and CDR2: LGHDT and YNNKEL (reference sequence). The CDR3 DNA follows: TGTGCCAGCAGCCTACGATCGGGACAGCAAGAGACCCAGTACTTC. This encodes CASSLRSGQQETQYF.

The rearrangement joins TRBV18 to TRBJ2-7; 7 bases map to TRBD2. This CDR3 is 13 amino acids long. V was clipped by 3 bases and J by 7 bases; unmatched bases: 6. CDR1 and CDR2 from the germline V gene are KGHSH and LQKENI. The CDR3 DNA sequence: TGTGCCAGCTCACCGGTTCTAGCGGCTGAGCAGTACTTC. This gives the protein CASSPVLAAEQYF.

The rearrangement joins TRBV3-1 (or the pseudogene TRBV3-2) to TRBJ1-1; TRBD1 might be the D (5 bases). Per the germline V gene, CDR1 is LGHDT and CDR2 is YNNKEL (reference sequence). V dropped 4 bases and J dropped 2 bases, with 11 bases sitting between them. This CDR3 is built from 14 residues. The CDR3 DNA reads as TGTGCCAGCAGCCGAATAGGGACTAACACTGAAGCTTTCTTT. As protein: CASSRIGTNTEAFF.

This chain links TRBV6-5 with TRBJ2-1; 7 bases match TRBD1. CDR1 and CDR2 (germline): MNHEY, SVGAGI. V lost 6 bases to trimming and J lost 5 bases; unmatched junction nucleotides: 10. The CDR3 is 15 residues long. For the CDR3, the DNA is TGTGCCAGCAGCTCTGACAGGGTCACAAACAATGAGCAGTTCTTC. Its translation: CASSSDRVTNNEQFF.

The sample holds one count of this clone. Other DNA sequences of this sample code for an identical CDR3. The chain links TRBV9 to TRBJ1-2, with D perhaps matching TRBD1 (5 bases). The germline gives CDR1 SGDLS, CDR2 YYNGEE. V gave up 3 bases and J gave up 3 bases, with 9 bases separating them. The CDR3 is 13 residues long. CDR3 loop: CASSARVDYGYTF. The CDR3 nucleotides read TGTGCCAGCAGCGCCAGGGTAGACTATGGCTACACCTTC.